These 15 T cell receptor beta chains share one sample of origin, sequenced in a study of T-cell memory formation after mild COVID-19. In TCRdb, the 5' RACE reads were re-called with MiXCR into one record per CDR3 protein. The data hold more than 150,000 distinct CDR3 sequences, with approximately 17% observed a single time. Input material: PBMCs or a T cell subset sorted from them (not recorded which). The source of these receptors is a man aged 18 to 29 who had mild COVID-19 (a few samples of this study predate the infection). Cell type and time point are not known.

This chain uses TRBV5-6 with TRBJ1-1; 10 nucleotides align to TRBD1. V trimming: 4 bases; J trimming: 5 bases; junction bases outside the gene matches: 5. The CDR3 extends over 14 amino acids. CDR1 is SGHDT and CDR2 is YYEEEE in the germline V gene. This CDR3 is CASSGDRGWTEAFF. CDR3 sequence (DNA): TGTGCCAGCAGCGGGGACAGGGGTTGGACTGAAGCTTTCTTT.

This clonotype was picked up a small number of times. This chain uses TRBV11-2 with TRBJ2-2, with a tentative D call TRBD2 (6 bases). Germline V gene sequence: CDR1 SGHAT, CDR2 FQNNGV. V was clipped by 5 bases and J by 7 bases, with 14 bases between them. The CDR3 is made up of 14 amino acids. The CDR3 spells CASSTTPGGGELFF. The CDR3 nucleotides read TGTGCCAGCAGCACCACCCCCGGGGGCGGGGAGCTGTTTTTT.

The V gene is TRBV20-1, the J gene TRBJ2-2; 8 nucleotides match TRBD2. Germline trimming cut 6 bases from V and 5 bases from J; bases unmatched to any gene: 8. The CDR3 runs to 14 residues. The V gene's germline CDR1 is DFQATT and CDR2 SNEGSKA (reference sequence). The CDR3 DNA sequence: TGCAGTGCCACAACCGGGACTAGAACCGGGGAGCTGTTTTTT. This translates into CSATTGTRTGELFF.

This chain links TRBV7-3 with TRBJ1-1, with 8 nucleotides matching TRBD1. Germline CDR1 is SGHTA and CDR2 is FQGTGA. This CDR3 has 15 residues. J lost 5 bases, V lost 0 bases, and 5 bases had no gene match. The CDR3 DNA reads as TGTGCCAGCAGCTTAACGTCCAGGGGGCGAACTGAAGCTTTCTTT. This translates into CASSLTSRGRTEAFF.

This clonotype has more than one count but fewer than ten. The chain couples TRBV24-1 to TRBJ2-5; D perhaps matches TRBD1 (5 bases). Trimming cost V 0 bases and J 1 base, with 8 bases left between them. The CDR3 has 15 amino acids. Germline V lookup: CDR1 KGHDR, CDR2 SFDVKD. DNA for the CDR3: TGTGCCACCAGTGATTTGGACAGTACCCAAGAGACCCAGTACTTC. This translates into CATSDLDSTQETQYF.

This clonotype was observed a few times. The J gene is TRBJ2-1, the V gene TRBV5-1, with TRBD1 matching over 9 bases. CDR3 length: 16 amino acids. After removal of 0 bases from V and 2 bases from J, the junction contained 3 bases not matched to a gene. CDR1 and CDR2 (germline): SGHRS, YFSETQ. CDR3 region: CASSLDRGHTYNEQFF. DNA of the CDR3: TGCGCCAGCAGCTTGGACAGGGGGCATACCTACAATGAGCAGTTCTTC.

In its sample, this clonotype was seen many times. The rearrangement uses TRBV7-3 and TRBJ2-7, with TRBD1 identical over 9 bases. From germline, CDR1 is SGHTA and CDR2 FQGTGA. This CDR3 is built from 13 residues. Trimming took 5 bases from V and 8 from J; bases not matched to a gene: 7. The DNA of the CDR3 is TGTGCCAGCAGCCCTGGACAGGGGAGTAAGCAGTACTTC. It encodes CASSPGQGSKQYF.

The chain is built from TRBV30 and TRBJ2-5; 7 nucleotides match TRBD2. CDR1 is GTSNPN and CDR2 is SVGIG in the germline V gene (reference sequence). CDR3 size: 13 residues. The V segment lost 0 bases and the J segment 12 bases; nucleotides outside the gene matches: 10. CDR3 in amino acids: CAWSVGLAEIKYF. CDR3 DNA sequence: TGTGCCTGGAGTGTCGGCCTAGCGGAGATCAAGTACTTC.

A few counts support this clonotype. The chain carries TRBV5-1 and TRBJ1-6, with D hard to call. Germline V gene data show CDR1 as SGHRS and CDR2 as YFSETQ. V was cut by 0 bases and J by 10 bases, with 14 bases left in between. The CDR3 covers 15 residues. DNA for the CDR3: TGCGCCAGCAGCTTGGCAATAGGGAGCGTCTCACCCCTCCACTTT. This translates into CASSLAIGSVSPLHF.

This rearrangement joins TRBV18 to TRBJ2-1, with a possible D match to TRBD2 (5 bases). This CDR3 is 14 amino acids long. Germline loops: CDR1 KGHSH, CDR2 LQKENI. V lost 3 bases and J 4 bases, leaving 10 bases between the germline ends. CDR3 region: CASSPGVSYNEQFF. As DNA, the CDR3 is TGTGCCAGCTCACCGGGAGTCTCTTACAATGAGCAGTTCTTC.

This chain links TRBV18 with TRBJ1-5; no firm D call. Germline V CDR1 and CDR2: KGHSH, LQKENI. The CDR3 length is 13 residues. The V and J ends lost 10 bases and 1 base respectively, with 11 bases between them. The CDR3 sequence is CATGSDSNQPQHF. For the CDR3, the DNA is TGTGCCACCGGCTCAGACAGCAATCAGCCCCAGCATTTT. The full variable domain, completed using reference TRBV18 and TRBJ1-5, is NAGVMQNPRHLVRRRGQEARLRCSPMKGHSHVYWYRQLPEEGLKFMVYLQKENIIDESGMPKERFSAEFPKEGPSILRIQQVVRGDSAAYFCATGSDSNQPQHFGDGTRLSIL.

The CDR3 nucleotides read TGTGCCAGCAGCCTGGGTTATCGGAACGAAGCTTTCTTT. Translation: CASSLGYRNEAFF. V and J are TRBV7-9 and TRBJ1-1; D gene uncertain. Germline V gives CDR1 SEHNR, CDR2 FQNEAQ (reference sequence). Trimming cost V 5 bases and J 8 bases, with 15 bases left between them. This CDR3 is built from 13 residues.

CDR3 in DNA: TGCGCCAGCAGCTTGCTCCGCCCCACAGATACGCAGTATTTT. It translates to CASSLLRPTDTQYF. The rearrangement links TRBV5-1 to TRBJ2-3; unclear D gene. In germline, CDR1 is SGHRS, CDR2 YFSETQ. Trimming shortened V by 1 base and J by 2 bases, and 8 bases separated the two germline ends. The CDR3 contains 14 residues. The full variable domain, rest sourced from reference TRBV5-1 and TRBJ2-3, is KAGVTQTPRYLIKTRGQQVTLSCSPISGHRSVSWYQQTPGQGLQFLFEYFSETQRNKGNFPGRFSGRQFSNSRSEMNVSTLELGDSALYLCASSLLRPTDTQYFGPGTRLTVL.

In this sample, this clonotype turned up a few times. V gene TRBV5-1 combines with J gene TRBJ2-3; D is possibly TRBD1 or TRBD2 (5 bases each). Trimming removed 0 bases at V and 6 bases at J, with 17 bases between. CDR1 and CDR2 from the germline V gene are SGHRS and YFSETQ. The CDR3 has 16 amino acids. This CDR3 reads CASSLESGAGEDTQYF. The CDR3 region has the DNA TGCGCCAGCAGCTTGGAATCCGGGGCCGGGGAGGATACGCAGTATTTT.

The rearrangement uses TRBV6-2 or TRBV6-3 and TRBJ1-1; D ambiguous. Germline-derived CDR1 and CDR2 are MNHEY and SVGEGT. This CDR3 is 16 amino acids long. V lost 2 bases and J 10 bases, leaving 23 bases between the germline ends. CDR3 in amino acids: CASSYNREALRIVAFF. Here the CDR3 DNA reads TGTGCCAGCAGTTACAACCGGGAGGCCCTACGGATAGTAGCTTTCTTT.